A single sample gave rise to the 12 T cell receptor beta chains below, sequenced in a study of CD8+ T cells in alopecia areata. Following RNA extraction, reverse transcription yielded cDNA that acted as the sequencing template. TCRdb's copy holds only in-frame clones and misses some; the assay was immunoSEQ multiplex PCR. The table shows about 190,000 clones, with 58% occurring only once. The sample's treatment: oral pan-JAK inhibitor, 5-10 mg twice daily. This sample comprised CD8+ T cells sorted from blood, obtained at week 24, from a patient treated with tofacitinib. These receptor sequences come from a human donor with alopecia areata.

The V gene is TRBV6-5, the J gene TRBJ2-6; 9 bases map to TRBD1. There are 14 residues in the CDR3. V lost 2 bases to trimming and J lost 10 bases; unmatched junction nucleotides: 3. Germline CDR1 and CDR2: MNHEY and SVGAGI. For the CDR3, the DNA is TGTGCCAGCAGTTACACGACAGGGGGTAACGTCCTGACTTTC. It yields the protein CASSYTTGGNVLTF.

In its sample, this clone was seen once. The chain carries TRBV7-6 and TRBJ1-2; D gene ambiguous. The V gene lost 1 base and the J gene lost 5 bases, with 17 bases spanning the gap. Germline V gene data show CDR1 as SGHVS and CDR2 as FNYEAQ. CDR3 size: 16 residues. The CDR3 region is CASSLVPEAGEYGYTF. CDR3 nucleotide sequence: TGTGCCAGCAGCTTAGTGCCCGAAGCCGGGGAATATGGCTACACCTTC. The full variable domain, rest sourced from reference TRBV7-6 and TRBJ1-2, is GAGVSQSPRYKVTKRGQDVALRCDPISGHVSLYWYRQALGQGPEFLTYFNYEAQQDKSGLPNDRFSAERPEGSISTLTIQRTEQRDSAMYRCASSLVPEAGEYGYTFGSGTRLTVV.

The chain carries TRBV4-1 and TRBJ2-7; D remains unclear. V lost 4 bases to trimming and J lost 4 bases, with 11 bases between them. Germline V gene lookup returns CDR1 MGHRA and CDR2 YSYEKL. The CDR3 sequence is 13 residues long. This CDR3 reads CASSPSPKYEQYF. CDR3 DNA: TGCGCCAGCAGCCCCTCGCCGAAGTACGAGCAGTACTTC.

This clone was observed a few times. The V call is TRBV7-9, the J call TRBJ2-3, with D possibly matching TRBD2 (6 bases). From germline, CDR1 is SEHNR and CDR2 FQNEAQ (reference sequence). The CDR3 runs to 13 residues. The CDR3 sequence: CTHGGDGTDTQYF. In DNA, the CDR3 is TGTACCCACGGCGGGGATGGCACAGATACGCAGTATTTT. Drawing the rest from reference TRBV7-9 and TRBJ2-3, the complete variable domain is DTGVSQNPRHKITKRGQNVTFRCDPISEHNRLYWYRQTLGQGPEFLTYFQNEAQLEKSRLLSDRFSAERPKGSFSTLEIQRTEQGDSAMYLCTHGGDGTDTQYFGPGTRLTVL.

The rearrangement joins TRBV27 to TRBJ1-2; TRBD1 might be the D (6 bases). V was cut by 6 bases and J by 4 bases, with 12 bases left in between. Germline lookup yields CDR1 MNHEY and CDR2 SMNVEV (reference sequence). The CDR3 spans 13 residues. The CDR3 sequence is CASRPGQPYGYTF. DNA of the CDR3: TGTGCCAGCAGGCCCGGACAGCCCTATGGCTACACCTTC.

Concerning this clone: The sample contains more than one DNA sequence encoding this CDR3. J is TRBJ1-1 and V is TRBV27, with D hard to call. The ends were cut back, 6 bases at V and 2 bases at J, with 4 bases in the middle. The CDR3 spans 11 residues. Germline V gene sequence: CDR1 MNHEY, CDR2 SMNVEV (reference sequence). CDR3 DNA: TGTGCCAGCAGGCGAAACACTGAAGCTTTCTTT. As protein: CASRRNTEAFF.

This sequence joins TRBV2 and TRBJ1-2, with D perhaps matching TRBD1 (5 bases). This CDR3 is 14 amino acids long. The V gene lost 11 bases and the J gene lost 5 bases, with 21 bases spanning the gap. The germline V gene has CDR1 SNHLY and CDR2 FYNNEI. CDR3 DNA: TGTGCCTTCCCGGGCGGGACGGCGATTTATGGCTACACCTTC. Protein product: CAFPGGTAIYGYTF.

The chain recombines TRBV10-3 with TRBJ2-7, with D perhaps TRBD1 (5 bases). Germline V lookup: CDR1 ENHRY, CDR2 SYGVKD. This CDR3 is 14 amino acids long. V gave up 6 bases and J gave up 3 bases, with 15 bases separating them. CDR3 DNA: TGTGCCATCAGCGAAGATCAGGGTGGCTACGAGCAGTACTTC. Translating gives CAISEDQGGYEQYF.

The chain couples TRBV12-5 to TRBJ2-5; D might be TRBD2 (6 bases). The germline CDR1 and CDR2 sequences are LGHNT and FRNRAP. V was shortened by 1 base and J by 11 bases, with 8 bases between the two germline ends. The CDR3 is 11 amino acids. Here the CDR3 DNA reads TGTGCTAGTGGTTTGGGGGGGGATCAGTACTTC. Its protein is CASGLGGDQYF.

J is TRBJ1-1 and V is TRBV10-2, with a weak D call TRBD1 (5 bases). Germline V gene lookup returns CDR1 WSHSY and CDR2 SAAADI. The CDR3 length is 12 residues. V gave up 8 bases and J gave up 1 base, with 8 bases separating them. CDR3 DNA sequence: TGCGCCAGCGGCGGGGGGAACACTGAAGCTTTCTTT. Its translation is CASGGGNTEAFF.

This chain connects TRBV6-5 to TRBJ1-1, with 10 bases that match TRBD1. Germline CDR1 reads MNHEY; CDR2 reads SVGAGI. The CDR3 is 14 amino acids. V was pared by 7 bases and J by 8 bases, with 10 bases of the junction left unmatched. This chain's CDR3 is CASTRQGAGGEAFF. The CDR3 DNA is TGTGCCAGCACCAGACAGGGGGCAGGAGGGGAAGCTTTCTTT.

V is TRBV6-5 and J is TRBJ1-2, with 8 bases aligning to TRBD1. The CDR3 has 14 amino acids. Unmatched junction bases numbered 5, after V lost 4 bases and J lost 4 bases. CDR1 MNHEY and CDR2 SVGAGI come from the germline V gene. This CDR3 reads CASSSSGGAYGYTF. In DNA form, the CDR3 reads TGTGCCAGCAGTTCCTCAGGGGGCGCCTATGGCTACACCTTC.